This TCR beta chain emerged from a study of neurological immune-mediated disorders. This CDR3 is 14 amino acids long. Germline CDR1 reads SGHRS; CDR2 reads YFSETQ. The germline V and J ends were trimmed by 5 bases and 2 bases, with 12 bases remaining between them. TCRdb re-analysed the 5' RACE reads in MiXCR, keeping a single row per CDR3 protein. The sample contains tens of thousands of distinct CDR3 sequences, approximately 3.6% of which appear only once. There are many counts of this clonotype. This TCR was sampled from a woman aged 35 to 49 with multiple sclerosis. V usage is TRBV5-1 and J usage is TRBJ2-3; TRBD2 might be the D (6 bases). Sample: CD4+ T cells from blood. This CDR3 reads CASSSGANTDTQYF. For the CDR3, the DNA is TGCGCCAGCAGTTCGGGAGCTAACACAGATACGCAGTATTTT.